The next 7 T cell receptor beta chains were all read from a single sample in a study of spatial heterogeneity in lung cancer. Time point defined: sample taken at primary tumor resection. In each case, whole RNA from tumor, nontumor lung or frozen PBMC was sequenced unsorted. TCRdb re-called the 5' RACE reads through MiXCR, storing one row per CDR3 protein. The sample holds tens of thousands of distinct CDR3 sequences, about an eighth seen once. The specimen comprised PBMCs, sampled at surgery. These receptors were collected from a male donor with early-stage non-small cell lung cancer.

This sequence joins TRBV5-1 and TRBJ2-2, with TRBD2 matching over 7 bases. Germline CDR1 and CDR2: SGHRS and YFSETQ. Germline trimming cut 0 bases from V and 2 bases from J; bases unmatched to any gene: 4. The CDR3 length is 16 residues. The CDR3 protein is CASSLVLAANTGELFF. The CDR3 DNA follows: TGCGCCAGCAGCTTGGTTCTAGCGGCCAACACCGGGGAGCTGTTTTTT. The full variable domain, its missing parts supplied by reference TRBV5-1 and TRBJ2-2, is KAGVTQTPRYLIKTRGQQVTLSCSPISGHRSVSWYQQTPGQGLQFLFEYFSETQRNKGNFPGRFSGRQFSNSRSEMNVSTLELGDSALYLCASSLVLAANTGELFFGEGSRLTVL.

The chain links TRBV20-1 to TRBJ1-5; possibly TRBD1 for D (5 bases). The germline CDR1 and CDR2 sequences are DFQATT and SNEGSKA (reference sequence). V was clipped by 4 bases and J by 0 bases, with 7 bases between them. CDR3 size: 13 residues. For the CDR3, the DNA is TGCAGTGCTACGCAGGGTAGCAATCAGCCCCAGCATTTT. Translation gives CSATQGSNQPQHF.

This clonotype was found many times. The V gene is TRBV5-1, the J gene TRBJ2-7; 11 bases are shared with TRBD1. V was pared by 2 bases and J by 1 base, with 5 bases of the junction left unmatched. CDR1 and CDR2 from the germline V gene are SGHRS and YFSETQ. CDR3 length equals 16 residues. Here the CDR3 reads CASSFGTGGPSYEQYF. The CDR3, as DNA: TGCGCCAGCAGCTTTGGGACAGGGGGACCTTCCTACGAGCAGTACTTC.

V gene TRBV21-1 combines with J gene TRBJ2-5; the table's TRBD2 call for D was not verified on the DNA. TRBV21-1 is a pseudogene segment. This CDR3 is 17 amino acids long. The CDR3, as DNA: TGTGCCAGCAGCCTAGAGAGGGTAACACCTTGGACCGAGACCCAGTACTTC. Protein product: CASSLERVTPWTETQYF.

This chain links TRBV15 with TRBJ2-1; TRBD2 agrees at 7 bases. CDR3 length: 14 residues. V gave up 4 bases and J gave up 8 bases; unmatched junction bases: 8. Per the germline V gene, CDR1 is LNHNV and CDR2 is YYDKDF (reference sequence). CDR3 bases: TGTGCCACCAGCAAGCAGACTAGCCCGGATGAGCAGTTCTTC. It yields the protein CATSKQTSPDEQFF. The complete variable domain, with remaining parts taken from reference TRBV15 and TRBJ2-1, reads DAMVIQNPRYQVTQFGKPVTLSCSQTLNHNVMYWYQQKSSQAPKLLFHYYDKDFNNEADTPDNFQSRRPNTSFCFLDIRSPGLGDTAMYLCATSKQTSPDEQFFGPGTRLTVL.

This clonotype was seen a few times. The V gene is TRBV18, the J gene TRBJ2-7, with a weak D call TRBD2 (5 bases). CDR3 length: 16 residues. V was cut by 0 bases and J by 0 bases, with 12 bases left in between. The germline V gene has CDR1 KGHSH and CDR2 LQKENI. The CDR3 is CASSPPSGLASYEQYF. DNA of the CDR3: TGTGCCAGCTCACCACCGTCAGGACTGGCCTCCTACGAGCAGTACTTC.

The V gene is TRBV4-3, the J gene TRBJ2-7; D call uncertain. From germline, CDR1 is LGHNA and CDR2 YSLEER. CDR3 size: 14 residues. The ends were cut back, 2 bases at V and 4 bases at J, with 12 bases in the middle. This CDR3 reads CASSQITTSYEQYF. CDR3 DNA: TGCGCCAGCAGCCAAATCACAACCAGTTACGAGCAGTACTTC.